Here is one TCR beta chain with its context. Original analysis: Estimates of nucleated cell counts were drawn from the amplification of reference gene primers. Produced via immunoSEQ multiplex PCR; TCRdb's table is partial and in-frame only. The V and J calls and clone size come from that table; D and trimming were worked out from the DNA. The profile covers 110,000 or so clones, with 75% to 90% appearing a single time and 8.1% taken by the ten largest. The sample originates from a study of blood T cell repertoires in COVID-19. Whole-study context: Some COVID-19 samples were acute and others convalescent; all came from the United States, Italy and Spain. The cDNA or gDNA used as material had been derived from T cells, B-cell-depleted T cells, or PBMCs.

V lost 8 bases, J lost 5 bases, and 9 bases stayed unmatched. The CDR3 runs 14 residues. The V gene's germline CDR1 is LNHDA and CDR2 SQIVND (reference sequence). Input material: peripheral blood. This clonotype was obtained from a woman in her thirties or forties with acute or convalescent COVID-19. The chain has TRBV19 and TRBJ2-3; TRBD1 matches 8 bases. CDR3: CASSLTGGRDTQYF. In nucleotides, the CDR3 is TGTGCCAGTTCTTTAACAGGGGGTCGAGATACGCAGTATTTT.